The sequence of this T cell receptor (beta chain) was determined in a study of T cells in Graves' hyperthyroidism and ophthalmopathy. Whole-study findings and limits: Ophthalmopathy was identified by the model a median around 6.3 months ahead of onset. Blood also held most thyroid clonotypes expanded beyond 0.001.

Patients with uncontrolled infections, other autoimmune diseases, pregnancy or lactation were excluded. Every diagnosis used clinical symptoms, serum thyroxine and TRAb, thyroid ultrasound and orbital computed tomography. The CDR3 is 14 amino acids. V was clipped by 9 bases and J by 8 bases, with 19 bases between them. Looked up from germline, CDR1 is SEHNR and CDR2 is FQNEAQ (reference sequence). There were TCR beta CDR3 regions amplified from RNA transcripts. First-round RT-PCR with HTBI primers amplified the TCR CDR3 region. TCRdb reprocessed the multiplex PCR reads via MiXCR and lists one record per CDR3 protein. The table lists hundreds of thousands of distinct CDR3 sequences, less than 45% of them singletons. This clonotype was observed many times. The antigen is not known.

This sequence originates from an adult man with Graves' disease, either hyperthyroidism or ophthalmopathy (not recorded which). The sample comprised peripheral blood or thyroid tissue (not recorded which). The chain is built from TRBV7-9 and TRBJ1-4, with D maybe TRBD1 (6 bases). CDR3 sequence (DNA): TGTGCCAGTAGCCAGGGGTTGACGAACGAAAAACTGTTTTTT. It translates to CASSQGLTNEKLFF.